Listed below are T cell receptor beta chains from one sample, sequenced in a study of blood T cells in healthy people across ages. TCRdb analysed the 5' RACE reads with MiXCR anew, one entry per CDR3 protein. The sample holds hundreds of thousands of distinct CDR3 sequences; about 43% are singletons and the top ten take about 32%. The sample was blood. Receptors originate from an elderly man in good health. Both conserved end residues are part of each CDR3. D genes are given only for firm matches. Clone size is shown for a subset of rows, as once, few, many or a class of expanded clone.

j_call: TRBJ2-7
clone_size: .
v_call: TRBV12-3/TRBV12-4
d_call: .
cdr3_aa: CASTLGGRGYEQYF
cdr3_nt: TGTGCCAGCACCCTGGGGGGCAGGGGTTACGAGCAGTACTTC

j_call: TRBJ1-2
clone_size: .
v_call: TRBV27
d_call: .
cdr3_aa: CASSSDQGWDGYTF
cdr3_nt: TGTGCCAGCAGTTCTGATCAGGGTTGGGATGGCTACACCTTC

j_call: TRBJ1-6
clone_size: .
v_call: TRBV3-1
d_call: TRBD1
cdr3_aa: CASSRATGSSSPLHF
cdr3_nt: TGTGCCAGCAGCCGAGCGACAGGGTCCAGTTCACCCCTCCACTTT

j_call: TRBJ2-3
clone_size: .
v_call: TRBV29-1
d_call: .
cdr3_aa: CSVGSDRTDTQYF
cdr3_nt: TGCAGCGTTGGTAGTGACAGGACAGATACGCAGTATTTT

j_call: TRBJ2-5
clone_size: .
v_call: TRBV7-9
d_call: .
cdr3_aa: CASSSLVDRRETQYF
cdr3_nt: TGTGCCAGCAGCTCCCTAGTAGACCGGCGGGAGACCCAGTACTTC

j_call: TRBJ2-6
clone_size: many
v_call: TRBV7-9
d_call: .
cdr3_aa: CASSLEVGSGANVLTF
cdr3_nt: TGTGCCAGCAGCTTAGAAGTCGGATCTGGGGCCAACGTCCTGACTTTC

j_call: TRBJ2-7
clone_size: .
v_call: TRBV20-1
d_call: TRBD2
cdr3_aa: CSARDNGRDHYEQYF
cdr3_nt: TGCAGTGCTAGAGATAACGGGAGGGACCACTACGAGCAGTACTTC

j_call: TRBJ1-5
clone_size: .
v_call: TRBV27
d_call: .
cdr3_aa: CATGDSAAQPQHF
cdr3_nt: TGTGCCACTGGCGACAGCGCCGCTCAGCCCCAGCATTTT

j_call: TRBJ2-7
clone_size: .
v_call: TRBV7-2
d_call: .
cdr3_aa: CASSPTLSSSYNEQYF
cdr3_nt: TGTGCCAGCAGCCCTACACTGTCGAGCTCCTACAATGAGCAGTACTTC

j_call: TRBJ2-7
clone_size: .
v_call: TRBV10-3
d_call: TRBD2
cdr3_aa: CAISKAGVDEQYF
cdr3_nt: TGTGCCATCAGTAAAGCGGGGGTCGACGAGCAGTACTTC

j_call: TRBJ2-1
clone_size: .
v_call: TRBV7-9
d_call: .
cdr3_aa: CVSSLQGYEQFF
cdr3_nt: TGTGTCAGCAGCTTACAAGGTTATGAGCAGTTCTTC

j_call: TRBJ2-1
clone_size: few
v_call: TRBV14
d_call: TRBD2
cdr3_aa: CASSPSGLAGVREQFF
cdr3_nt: TGTGCCAGTAGCCCCTCGGGACTAGCGGGAGTTCGTGAGCAGTTCTTC

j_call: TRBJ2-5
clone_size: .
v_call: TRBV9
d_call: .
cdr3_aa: CASSVGARGSHETQYF
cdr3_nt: TGTGCCAGCAGCGTAGGTGCCAGGGGATCCCACGAGACCCAGTACTTC

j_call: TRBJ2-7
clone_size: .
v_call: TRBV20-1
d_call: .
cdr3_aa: CSAPTGTQGAYEQYF
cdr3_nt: TGCAGTGCTCCGACCGGGACTCAGGGGGCCTACGAGCAGTACTTC

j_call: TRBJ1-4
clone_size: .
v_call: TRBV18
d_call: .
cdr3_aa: CVSSPPQGGTEKLFF
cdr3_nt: TGTGTCAGCTCACCACCGCAGGGAGGTACTGAAAAACTGTTTTTT

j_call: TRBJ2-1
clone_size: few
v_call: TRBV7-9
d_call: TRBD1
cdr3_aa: CASSPQTGGPYNEQFF
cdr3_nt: TGTGCCAGCAGCCCACAGACAGGGGGCCCATACAATGAGCAGTTCTTC

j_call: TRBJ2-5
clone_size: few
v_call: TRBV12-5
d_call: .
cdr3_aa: CASGLGTSATQYF
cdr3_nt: TGTGCTAGTGGTTTGGGCACCTCAGCCACCCAGTACTTC

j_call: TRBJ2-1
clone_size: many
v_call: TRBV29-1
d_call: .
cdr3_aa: CSVQGGAANEQFF
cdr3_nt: TGCAGCGTTCAGGGCGGTGCAGCCAATGAGCAGTTCTTC

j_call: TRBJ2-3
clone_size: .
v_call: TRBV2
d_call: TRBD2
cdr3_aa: CASKIPSGGRDTQYF
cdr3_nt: TGTGCCAGCAAAATACCTAGCGGGGGGCGGGATACGCAGTATTTT

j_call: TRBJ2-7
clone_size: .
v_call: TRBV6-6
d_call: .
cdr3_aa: CASTRQGFEQYF
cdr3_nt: TGTGCCAGCACACGCCAGGGTTTCGAGCAGTACTTC

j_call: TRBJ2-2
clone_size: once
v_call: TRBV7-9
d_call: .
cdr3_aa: CASSTRTNTGELFF
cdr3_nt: TGTGCCAGCAGCACTAGAACGAACACCGGGGAGCTGTTTTTT

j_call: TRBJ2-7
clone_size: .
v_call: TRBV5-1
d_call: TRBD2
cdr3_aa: CASSKGLDFEQYF
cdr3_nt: TGCGCCAGCAGCAAGGGACTAGACTTCGAGCAGTACTTC

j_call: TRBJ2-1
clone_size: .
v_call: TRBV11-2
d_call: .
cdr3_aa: CANEGRYNGQFF
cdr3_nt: TGTGCCAATGAGGGGCGGTACAATGGGCAGTTCTTC

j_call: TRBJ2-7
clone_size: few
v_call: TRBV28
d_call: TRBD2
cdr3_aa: CASSPKRLAGGLPPYEQYF
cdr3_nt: TGTGCCAGCAGTCCCAAACGACTAGCGGGAGGGCTGCCCCCCTACGAGCAGTACTTC

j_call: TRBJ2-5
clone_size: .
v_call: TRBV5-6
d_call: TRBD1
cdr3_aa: CASSLVNRGKTQYF
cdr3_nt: TGTGCCAGCAGCTTGGTGAACAGGGGCAAGACCCAGTACTTC

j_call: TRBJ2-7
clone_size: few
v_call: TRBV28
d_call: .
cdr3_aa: CASSQDFHEQYF
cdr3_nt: TGTGCCAGCAGCCAGGACTTCCACGAGCAGTACTTC

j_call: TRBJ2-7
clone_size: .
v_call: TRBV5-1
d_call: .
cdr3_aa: CASSPDRRYEQYF
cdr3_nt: TGCGCCAGCAGCCCCGACAGGAGATACGAGCAGTACTTC

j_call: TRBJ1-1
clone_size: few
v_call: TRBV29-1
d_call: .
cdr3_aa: CSVETLRREAFF
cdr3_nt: TGCAGCGTTGAAACCCTAAGACGAGAAGCTTTCTTT

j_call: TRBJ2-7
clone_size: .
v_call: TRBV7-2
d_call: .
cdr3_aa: CASSLALDYFYEQYF
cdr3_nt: TGTGCCAGCAGCTTAGCGTTGGACTACTTCTACGAGCAGTACTTC

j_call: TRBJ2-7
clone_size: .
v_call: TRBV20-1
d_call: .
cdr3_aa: CSVPDSYEQYF
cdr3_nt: TGCAGTGTTCCCGACTCCTACGAGCAGTACTTC

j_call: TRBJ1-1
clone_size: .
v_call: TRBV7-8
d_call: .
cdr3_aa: CASSRGGVNTEAFF
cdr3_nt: TGTGCCAGCAGCCGGGGGGGGGTTAACACTGAAGCTTTCTTT

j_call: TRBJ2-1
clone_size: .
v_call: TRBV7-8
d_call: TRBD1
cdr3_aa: CASSLRQPTGGDTNEQFF
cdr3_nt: TGTGCCAGCAGCTTAAGGCAACCTACAGGGGGTGATACGAATGAGCAGTTCTTC

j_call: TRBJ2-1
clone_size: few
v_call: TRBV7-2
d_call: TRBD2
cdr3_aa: CASNNPGLAGGYNEQFF
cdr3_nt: TGTGCCAGCAATAACCCGGGACTAGCGGGGGGCTACAATGAGCAGTTCTTC

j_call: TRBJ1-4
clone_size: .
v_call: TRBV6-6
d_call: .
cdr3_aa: CASTYSLDEKLFF
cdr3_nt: TGTGCCAGCACCTACAGCCTGGATGAAAAACTGTTTTTT

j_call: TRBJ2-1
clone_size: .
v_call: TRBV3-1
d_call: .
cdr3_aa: CASTYGGRNEQFF
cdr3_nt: TGTGCCAGCACCTACGGGGGTCGGAATGAGCAGTTCTTC